The rows below give T cell receptor beta chains drawn from one sample of a study of response to subunit inactivated influenza vaccine. Via MiXCR, TCRdb re-called the RT-PCR reads, giving one row per CDR3 protein. This sample has more than 700,000 distinct CDR3 sequences, with roughly 20% found just once. Source: PBMCs from blood, taken approximately 5 days after vaccination. Source of these receptors: a man aged 50 to 60 who received an inactivated influenza vaccine. Each CDR3 is given with its conserved first and last residue. Fields, in order: D gene, clone size, V gene, J gene, CDR3 protein, CDR3 DNA. The D gene is left open where the match is weak. Clone sizes are given selectively: once, few, many, or a class where the clone is expanded.

d_gene: TRBD2; abundance: many; v_gene: TRBV10-3; j_gene: TRBJ2-3; CDR3aa: CAISEGGGLTDTQYF; CDR3nt: TGTGCCATCAGTGAGGGCGGGGGGCTCACAGATACGCAGTATTTT
d_gene: -; abundance: few; v_gene: TRBV10-3; j_gene: TRBJ2-7; CDR3aa: CAISESGFDYEQYF; CDR3nt: TGTGCCATCAGTGAGTCGGGGTTTGACTACGAGCAGTACTTC
d_gene: TRBD1; abundance: -; v_gene: TRBV7-2; j_gene: TRBJ2-7; CDR3aa: CASSSTGGIYEQYF; CDR3nt: TGTGCCAGCAGCTCGACAGGGGGGATCTACGAGCAGTACTTC
d_gene: TRBD1; abundance: -; v_gene: TRBV20-1; j_gene: TRBJ2-5; CDR3aa: CSANRGGRMETQYF; CDR3nt: TGCAGTGCCAACAGGGGTGGTAGAATGGAGACCCAGTACTTC
d_gene: TRBD1; abundance: -; v_gene: TRBV3-1; j_gene: TRBJ1-1; CDR3aa: CASSQGRQGNTEAFF; CDR3nt: TGTGCCAGCAGCCAAGGTCGACAGGGAAACACTGAAGCTTTCTTT
d_gene: TRBD2; abundance: -; v_gene: TRBV20-1; j_gene: TRBJ2-1; CDR3aa: CSAPTSGGPTYNEQFF; CDR3nt: TGCAGTGCCCCGACTAGCGGGGGCCCGACCTACAATGAGCAGTTCTTC
d_gene: -; abundance: -; v_gene: TRBV4-2; j_gene: TRBJ2-4; CDR3aa: CASSQAEGNIQYF; CDR3nt: TGTGCCAGCAGCCAAGCCGAGGGAAACATTCAGTACTTC
d_gene: -; abundance: few; v_gene: TRBV7-9; j_gene: TRBJ2-2; CDR3aa: CASKAVNTGELFF; CDR3nt: TGTGCCAGCAAGGCGGTGAACACCGGGGAGCTGTTTTTT
d_gene: -; abundance: -; v_gene: TRBV11-2; j_gene: TRBJ2-1; CDR3aa: CASSFIGIEQFF; CDR3nt: TGTGCCAGCAGCTTCATAGGGATAGAGCAGTTCTTC
d_gene: -; abundance: few; v_gene: TRBV2; j_gene: TRBJ2-2; CDR3aa: CASKSSENTGELFF; CDR3nt: TGTGCCAGCAAAAGTTCGGAAAACACCGGGGAGCTGTTTTTT
d_gene: -; abundance: few; v_gene: TRBV20-1; j_gene: TRBJ2-1; CDR3aa: CSAPSDNLPGSYNEQFF; CDR3nt: TGCAGTGCTCCCTCTGATAACTTACCCGGGTCCTACAATGAGCAGTTCTTC
d_gene: TRBD2; abundance: -; v_gene: TRBV29-1; j_gene: TRBJ2-7; CDR3aa: CSVAHGLAGPYEQYF; CDR3nt: TGCAGCGTTGCTCACGGACTAGCGGGCCCCTACGAGCAGTACTTC
d_gene: TRBD1; abundance: few; v_gene: TRBV7-2; j_gene: TRBJ1-4; CDR3aa: CASSLGQIEKLFF; CDR3nt: TGTGCCAGCAGCTTGGGACAGATTGAAAAACTGTTTTTT
d_gene: TRBD2; abundance: -; v_gene: TRBV11-2; j_gene: TRBJ2-5; CDR3aa: CASSGTSGPQETQYF; CDR3nt: TGTGCCAGCAGCGGGACTAGCGGGCCCCAAGAGACCCAGTACTTC
d_gene: -; abundance: many; v_gene: TRBV4-2; j_gene: TRBJ2-7; CDR3aa: CASSQERGYEQYF; CDR3nt: TGTGCCAGCAGCCAAGAACGAGGCTACGAGCAGTACTTC
d_gene: -; abundance: few; v_gene: TRBV6-1; j_gene: TRBJ1-2; CDR3aa: CASSVGGGRGYTF; CDR3nt: TGTGCCAGCAGTGTTGGTGGGGGACGTGGCTACACCTTC